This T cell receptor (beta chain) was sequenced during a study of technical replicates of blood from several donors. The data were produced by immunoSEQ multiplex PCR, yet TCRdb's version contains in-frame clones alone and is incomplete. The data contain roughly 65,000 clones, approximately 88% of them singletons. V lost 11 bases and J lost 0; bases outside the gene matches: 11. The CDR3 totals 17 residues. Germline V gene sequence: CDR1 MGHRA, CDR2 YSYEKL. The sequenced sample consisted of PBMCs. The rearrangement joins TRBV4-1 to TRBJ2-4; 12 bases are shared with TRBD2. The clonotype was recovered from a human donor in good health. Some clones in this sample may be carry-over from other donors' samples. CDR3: CAGTPGLAGLAKNIQYF. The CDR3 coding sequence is TGCGCCGGAACACCCGGACTAGCGGGATTAGCCAAAAACATTCAGTACTTC.